This T cell receptor beta chain came from a study of T-cell memory formation after mild COVID-19. Details on this clonotype: Its specificity is not known.

General study points: For contracting clones, CD4+ ones sat mainly in CM and EM, CD8+ in EMRA. The appearance of some responding clones in pre-infection memory suggested that cross-reactive memory joined. Contracting clones from day 15 to 85 had balanced CD4/CD8; later expanders favoured CD4+.

Libraries for TCRalpha and TCRbeta carried sample barcodes and unique molecular identifiers via 5'RACE. TCRdb ran MiXCR on the 5' RACE reads and lists one entry per CDR3 protein. The data show roughly 200,000 distinct CDR3 sequences, with roughly 16% seen just once and 2% to 2.5% held by the top ten. The receptor comes from an adult woman who had mild COVID-19 (a few samples of this study predate the infection). Cell type and time point are not known. The sample taken for sequencing was PBMCs or a T cell subset sorted from them (not recorded which).

The CDR3 loop reads CASSFLLDRDNYGYTF. CDR3 DNA sequence: TGTGCCAGCAGCTTCTTATTGGACAGGGATAACTATGGCTACACCTTC. V gene TRBV7-9 combines with J gene TRBJ1-2; TRBD1 matches at 8 bases. V dropped 3 bases and J dropped 1; count of bases not matched to a gene: 7. Germline CDR1 SEHNR, CDR2 FQNEAQ (reference sequence). This CDR3 has 16 amino acids.